The clone carrying this TCR beta chain has just a few counts. The antigen is unknown. Using immunoSEQ multiplex PCR, the repertoire was profiled, and TCRdb retains in-frame clones only, with some absent. Among fewer than 130,000 clones listed, roughly 90% were seen once. This specimen comes from a study of T cell responses to AZD1222 COVID-19 vaccine. Whole-study results and caveats: Seropositivity was recorded at baseline in only 6 or 7 AZD1222 recipients. Clonal diversity was possibly underestimated, and the donors were mostly white British, with more females.

Germline V gene lookup returns CDR1 LNHNV and CDR2 YYDKDF (reference sequence). This CDR3 is 13 amino acids long. The V end lost 0 bases, the J end lost 5 bases, and 5 bases lay between the germline ends. Recipients boosted at about 4 weeks or about 12 weeks are pooled. The receptor was derived from an adult who received the AZD1222 COVID-19 vaccine. The V call is TRBV15, the J call TRBJ1-5; D not certain. The sample was peripheral blood, taken 28 days after the second AZD1222 dose. The CDR3 nucleotides read TGTGCCACCAGCAGAGATTGGGATCAGCCCCAGCATTTT. Its translation is CATSRDWDQPQHF.